A single sample gave rise to the 31 T cell receptor beta chains below, sequenced in a study of T cells after yellow fever vaccination. MiXCR was run by TCRdb on the 5' RACE reads, yielding one entry per CDR3 protein. Found here are about 340,000 distinct CDR3 sequences, about 4% of them singletons; the top ten hold about 24%. Sequenced here: PBMCs, sampled 5 days after the yellow fever booster vaccination. The source is a man aged 18 to 29 who received the YFV17D yellow fever vaccine.

The genes are TRBV7-6 and TRBJ2-5, with 7 bases matching TRBD2. The CDR3 length is 16 residues. Germline-derived CDR1 and CDR2 are SGHVS and FNYEAQ. The V segment lost 3 bases and the J segment 5 bases; nucleotides outside the gene matches: 12. In DNA, the CDR3 is TGTGCCAGCAGCTTGGGAGGGACTTCTTTAAGTGAGACCCAGTACTTC. This encodes CASSLGGTSLSETQYF.

In this sample, this clonotype turned up a few times. V and J are TRBV7-2 and TRBJ2-1; 11 bases align to TRBD1. This CDR3 comprises 15 residues. J gave up 8 bases and V 4 bases, and 7 bases lay outside the gene matches. Germline loops: CDR1 SGHTA, CDR2 FQGNSA. In DNA, the CDR3 is TGTGCCAGCAGCTGGACAGGGGGCGCGCTATATGAGCAGTTCTTC. Translating gives CASSWTGGALYEQFF.

This clonotype was counted only a few times. V gene TRBV3-1 combines with J gene TRBJ2-1; D is possibly TRBD2 (6 bases). Germline values: CDR1 LGHDT, CDR2 YNNKEL (reference sequence). V dropped 4 bases and J dropped 7 bases, with 17 bases sitting between them. The CDR3 spans 15 residues. Written as DNA, the CDR3 is TGTGCCAGCAGCCGTGGAGTTCCCGCGGGGAATGAGCAGTTCTTC. Its protein product is CASSRGVPAGNEQFF.

This clonotype was seen more than once but under ten times. The rearrangement uses TRBV18 and TRBJ2-2, with D tentatively TRBD2 (6 bases). This CDR3 has 14 residues. V was trimmed by 2 bases and J by 5 bases, leaving 9 bases between them. The germline V gene has CDR1 KGHSH and CDR2 LQKENI. The CDR3 sequence is CASSPGLFTGELFF. The CDR3 DNA follows: TGTGCCAGCTCACCAGGACTATTTACCGGGGAGCTGTTTTTT.

The rearrangement links TRBV9 to TRBJ1-5; no clear D. Germline V CDR1 and CDR2: SGDLS, YYNGEE. The CDR3 runs to 13 residues. Trimming took 0 bases from V and 6 from J, leaving 7 bases between them. The DNA for the CDR3 is TGTGCCAGCAGCGTAGCTACTGGTCAGCCCCAGCATTTT. This translates into CASSVATGQPQHF.

In its sample, this clonotype was seen a few times. The chain employs TRBV6-6 and TRBJ1-4; 10 bases align to TRBD1. The CDR3 length is 16 residues. Germline CDR1 is MNHNY and CDR2 is SVGAGI (reference sequence). V was pared by 6 bases and J by 8 bases, with 12 bases of the junction left unmatched. The CDR3 is CASSDPAGTGDEKLFF. The CDR3 nucleotides read TGTGCCAGCAGCGACCCGGCGGGGACAGGGGACGAAAAACTGTTTTTT.

The chain recombines TRBV5-1 with TRBJ2-3, with D tentatively TRBD2 (5 bases). Trimming pared 5 bases from V and 0 bases from J, leaving 13 bases between. Germline CDR1 reads SGHRS; CDR2 reads YFSETQ. The CDR3 contains 15 residues. Here the CDR3 DNA reads TGCGCCAGCAGACCCTTCCGGGGTAGCACAGATACGCAGTATTTT. Translated: CASRPFRGSTDTQYF.

The table lists this clonotype with many counts. The chain uses TRBV7-2 and TRBJ1-1; perhaps TRBD1 as D (6 bases). V was trimmed by 3 bases and J by 3 bases, leaving 11 bases between them. From germline, CDR1 is SGHTA and CDR2 FQGNSA. The CDR3 runs 14 residues. CDR3 DNA sequence: TGTGCCAGCAGCTTCAGGGGCACCCACACTGAAGCTTTCTTT. Residues: CASSFRGTHTEAFF.

The rearrangement joins TRBV7-6 to TRBJ2-1; tentatively, D is TRBD1 (6 bases). The CDR3 totals 11 residues. Per the germline V gene, CDR1 is SGHVS and CDR2 is FNYEAQ. V lost 5 bases to trimming and J lost 10 bases, with 9 bases between them. CDR3 DNA: TGTGCCAGCAGCACGGGGACAGAGCAGTTCTTC. Its protein is CASSTGTEQFF.

This clonotype was counted between two and nine times. The V and J genes are TRBV6-5 and TRBJ2-5, with D possibly being TRBD2 (6 bases). Germline CDR1 MNHEY, CDR2 SVGAGI. Trimming left V 5 bases short and J 0 bases short, with 16 bases between. The CDR3 length is 16 residues. CDR3 nucleotide sequence: TGTGCCAGCAGTCGGGGGACCTACGGGTACCAAGAGACCCAGTACTTC. Amino acids: CASSRGTYGYQETQYF.

This clonotype occurred a few times. The genes are TRBV12-3 or TRBV12-4 and TRBJ2-7, with TRBD2 as a possible D gene (6 bases). The CDR3 totals 12 residues. Trimming removed 2 bases at V and 7 bases at J, with 9 bases between. The CDR3 reads CASSLSGWEQYF. CDR3 sequence (DNA): TGTGCCAGCAGTTTAAGCGGGTGGGAGCAGTACTTC.

This clonotype showed up just a few times. The V call is TRBV9, the J call TRBJ2-2, with D possibly matching TRBD2 (6 bases). The germline V gene encodes CDR1 SGDLS and CDR2 YYNGEE. V lost 0 bases and J lost 6, with 9 bases in between. This CDR3 is 14 amino acids long. CDR3 sequence: CASSVGGGPGELFF. CDR3 DNA sequence: TGTGCCAGCAGCGTAGGTGGAGGGCCCGGGGAGCTGTTTTTT.

The chain uses TRBV10-3 and TRBJ2-3; no reliable D call. The CDR3 runs 12 residues. Germline CDR1 and CDR2: ENHRY and SYGVKD. Trimming pared 6 bases from V and 3 bases from J, leaving 7 bases between. CDR3 nucleotide sequence: TGTGCCATCAGGGGCGGAACAGATACGCAGTATTTT. It translates to CAIRGGTDTQYF.

This clonotype has only a few counts. This chain joins TRBV9 and TRBJ1-1; 7 nucleotides agree with TRBD1. V shed 4 bases, J shed 4 bases, and the junction held 10 bases outside the gene matches. CDR3 length: 15 amino acids. Germline V CDR1 and CDR2: SGDLS, YYNGEE. The CDR3 region is CASSLTGVVGTEAFF. The CDR3 nucleotides are TGTGCCAGCAGCCTCACAGGGGTCGTTGGCACTGAAGCTTTCTTT.

This sequence joins TRBV11-2 and TRBJ2-2, with a tentative D call TRBD2 (5 bases). This CDR3 region has 14 residues. Deletions cut 4 bases from V and 4 bases from J, with 10 bases between. CDR1 is SGHAT, CDR2 FQNNGV, per germline. The DNA of the CDR3 is TGTGCCAGCAGCTCAGGACTGCGCACCGGGGAGCTGTTTTTT. It specifies CASSSGLRTGELFF.

This clonotype was picked up many times. The gene calls are TRBV7-3 and TRBJ2-1; the D is unclear. Germline V gives CDR1 SGHTA, CDR2 FQGTGA. V gave up 4 bases and J gave up 2 bases, with 15 bases separating them. CDR3 length: 16 amino acids. The CDR3 sequence is CASSSDCNLTYNEQFF. CDR3 bases: TGTGCCAGCAGCTCAGACTGTAATTTAACCTACAATGAGCAGTTCTTC.

The chain has TRBV24-1 and TRBJ2-1; D remains unclear. CDR1 is KGHDR and CDR2 is SFDVKD in the germline V gene. The CDR3 spans 16 residues. Trimming removed 5 bases at V and 0 bases at J, with 13 bases between. CDR3 DNA: TGTGCCACCAGTGGGGGTAGGGATGTCTCCTACAATGAGCAGTTCTTC. This encodes CATSGGRDVSYNEQFF.

A few counts support this clonotype. J is TRBJ2-5 and V is TRBV5-1; 7 bases fit TRBD1. CDR1 is SGHRS and CDR2 is YFSETQ in the germline V gene. This CDR3 is built from 13 residues. V gave up 3 bases and J gave up 5 bases; unmatched junction bases: 4. DNA of the CDR3: TGCGCCAGCAGCTACAGGGGTGTGGAGACCCAGTACTTC. Translating gives CASSYRGVETQYF.

The chain is built from TRBV6-5 and TRBJ1-5; maybe TRBD1 (6 bases). Germline V lookup: CDR1 MNHEY, CDR2 SVGAGI. V dropped 0 bases and J dropped 9 bases, with 15 bases sitting between them. The CDR3 runs to 15 residues. The CDR3 reads CASSYSGAGPWPQHF. DNA of the CDR3: TGTGCCAGCAGTTACTCGGGGGCAGGGCCTTGGCCCCAGCATTTT.

This clonotype has a count of ten or more. V and J are TRBV27 and TRBJ1-6; 7 bases agree with TRBD1. The germline CDR1 and CDR2 sequences are MNHEY and SMNVEV (reference sequence). This CDR3 region has 15 residues. V was clipped by 3 bases and J by 6 bases; unmatched bases: 5. Here the CDR3 DNA reads TGTGCCAGCAGTTTGAAGGGGGCGGTTAATTCACCCCTCCACTTT. Its protein product is CASSLKGAVNSPLHF.

This clonotype was observed many times. The V gene is TRBV5-1, the J gene TRBJ1-1, with D possibly being TRBD1 (6 bases). Germline CDR1 reads SGHRS; CDR2 reads YFSETQ. V lost 4 bases to trimming and J lost 4 bases, with 14 bases between them. The CDR3 has 14 amino acids. CDR3 in DNA: TGCGCCAGCAGCATACAGGGAGGCGGCACTGAAGCTTTCTTT. Amino acids: CASSIQGGGTEAFF. The whole variable domain, remainder taken from reference TRBV5-1 and TRBJ1-1, is KAGVTQTPRYLIKTRGQQVTLSCSPISGHRSVSWYQQTPGQGLQFLFEYFSETQRNKGNFPGRFSGRQFSNSRSEMNVSTLELGDSALYLCASSIQGGGTEAFFGQGTRLTVV.

A few counts support this clonotype. V usage is TRBV4-3 and J usage is TRBJ2-7; weak D call: TRBD1 (5 bases). The CDR3 loop spans 17 amino acids. Germline V gene sequence: CDR1 LGHNA, CDR2 YSLEER. The ends were cut back, 4 bases at V and 0 bases at J, with 19 bases in the middle. CDR3 nucleotide sequence: TGCGCCAGCAGCCGGATCTTTATGGACACATTCTCCTACGAGCAGTACTTC. Amino acid sequence: CASSRIFMDTFSYEQYF.

A few counts support this clonotype. The V gene is TRBV6-6, the J gene TRBJ1-2, with D hard to call. Germline CDR1 reads MNHNY; CDR2 reads SVGAGI (reference sequence). CDR3 length: 11 amino acids. With 6 bases removed from V and 6 bases from J, the gap between germline ends came to 8 bases. The chain's CDR3 is CASRVVDGYTF. As DNA, the CDR3 is TGTGCCAGCAGGGTAGTGGATGGCTACACCTTC.

This clonotype has at least ten counts. V gene TRBV7-9 combines with J gene TRBJ1-3; D call uncertain. In germline, CDR1 is SEHNR, CDR2 FQNEAQ (reference sequence). V lost 5 bases and J 10 bases, leaving 15 bases between the germline ends. The CDR3 has 13 amino acids. The CDR3 DNA sequence: TGTGCCAGCAGCGTAGGAACGACAAGGACCATATATTTT. It translates to CASSVGTTRTIYF.

A note on this clonotype: One end of the junction does not line up with germline, which may come from a read error. CDR3 in amino acids: CAISLRSTQYF. In DNA, the CDR3 is TGCGCCATCAGCCTTCGGAGTACGCAGTATTTT. The rearrangement joins TRBV4-1 to TRBJ2-3, with D hard to call. The CDR3 loop spans 11 amino acids. CDR1 and CDR2 from the germline V gene are MGHRA and YSYEKL.

This clonotype was detected ten times or more. The chain combines TRBV29-1 with TRBJ1-2; D unresolved. This CDR3 has 13 amino acids. The germline gives CDR1 SQVTM, CDR2 ANQGSEA. V lost 3 bases and J lost 11, with 19 bases in between. The CDR3 reads CSVEVTPISGYTF. DNA of the CDR3: TGCAGCGTTGAGGTGACCCCTATTTCTGGTTACACCTTC. The whole variable domain, remainder taken from reference TRBV29-1 and TRBJ1-2, is SAVISQKPSRDICQRGTSLTIQCQVDSQVTMMFWYRQQPGQSLTLIATANQGSEATYESGFVIDKFPISRPNLTFSTLTVSNMSPEDSSIYLCSVEVTPISGYTFGSGTRLTVV.

This clonotype was observed at least ten times. J is TRBJ2-2 and V is TRBV5-4, with a tentative D call TRBD2 (6 bases). Germline CDR1 SGHNT, CDR2 YYREEE (reference sequence). V lost 1 base and J 5 bases, leaving 30 bases between the germline ends. There are 21 residues in the CDR3. The CDR3 loop reads CASSLLGPQSGGPYGTGELFF. As DNA, the CDR3 is TGTGCCAGCAGCTTGTTAGGGCCCCAGAGTGGAGGGCCCTACGGGACCGGGGAGCTGTTTTTT.

This clonotype was recorded at least ten times. The CDR3 spells CAISESDEQFF. The CDR3 DNA is TGTGCCATCAGTGAGTCAGATGAGCAGTTCTTC. The J gene is TRBJ2-1, the V gene TRBV10-3; D is unresolved. The CDR3 totals 11 residues. V lost 0 bases, J lost 8 bases, and 2 bases lay in between. The germline V gene encodes CDR1 ENHRY and CDR2 SYGVKD.

This clonotype was seen many times. The chain employs TRBV12-3 or TRBV12-4 and TRBJ2-1; 7 bases are shared with TRBD1. The CDR3 contains 15 residues. V lost 7 bases and J lost 2; bases outside the gene matches: 8. In DNA, the CDR3 is TGTGCCAGCACCATTAGAGGGGGCACCTACAATGAGCAGTTCTTC. It specifies CASTIRGGTYNEQFF.

The J gene is TRBJ1-4, the V gene TRBV12-3 or TRBV12-4; D call uncertain. There are 12 residues in the CDR3. Trimming left V 6 bases short and J 10 bases short, with 12 bases between. CDR3 nucleotides: TGTGCCAGCAGATCCGAGATTGGAAAACTGTTTTTT. Translating it yields CASRSEIGKLFF.

The table lists this clonotype with a few counts. CDR3 DNA: TGTGCCAGCAGCCAGACACGGTCACCCCTCCACTTT. Translated: CASSQTRSPLHF. This sequence joins TRBV3-1 and TRBJ1-6, with no clear D. V dropped 3 bases and J dropped 10 bases, with 7 bases sitting between them. Looked up from germline, CDR1 is LGHDT and CDR2 is YNNKEL (reference sequence). This CDR3 spans 12 amino acids.